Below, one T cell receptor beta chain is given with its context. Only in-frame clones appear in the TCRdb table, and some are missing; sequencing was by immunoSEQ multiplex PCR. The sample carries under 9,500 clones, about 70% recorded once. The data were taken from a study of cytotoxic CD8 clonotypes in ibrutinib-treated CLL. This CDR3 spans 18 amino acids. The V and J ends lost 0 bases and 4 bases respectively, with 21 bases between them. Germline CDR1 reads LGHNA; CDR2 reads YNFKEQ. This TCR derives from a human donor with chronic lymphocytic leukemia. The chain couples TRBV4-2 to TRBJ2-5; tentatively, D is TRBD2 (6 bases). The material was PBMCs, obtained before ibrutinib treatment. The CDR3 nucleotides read TGTGCCAGCAGCCAAGATCTTTCTCTAGCGCCTCCAGGAGAGACCCAGTACTTC. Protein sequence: CASSQDLSLAPPGETQYF.